This T cell receptor (beta chain) came from a study of shared clonotypes between healthy human individuals. Germline V gene data show CDR1 as SGHTS and CDR2 as YDEGEE. The CDR3 runs to 13 residues. Trimming removed 4 bases at V and 0 bases at J, with 7 bases between. The protocol was immunoSEQ multiplex PCR, while the TCRdb copy is restricted to in-frame clones and leaves out a portion. The table shows millions of clones, with roughly 91% occurring only once. A word on this clone: This sample includes further DNA sequences coding for the same CDR3.

CD45RO-negative, CCR7-selected cells formed the naive CD8 fraction, which excluded terminally differentiated effector memory CD45RA+ cells. The source of this sequence is a man between 18 and 35 years old in good health. Some clones in this sample may be carry-over from other donors' samples. Sequencing was performed on naive CD8+ T cells from PBMCs. The J gene is TRBJ1-1, the V gene TRBV5-8; D unclear. Here the CDR3 DNA reads TGTGCCAGCAGCCTAACGGTGAACACTGAAGCTTTCTTT. It specifies CASSLTVNTEAFF.